This passage covers 17 T cell receptor beta chains from one sample sequenced in a study of molecular identifiers for immune sequencing clone quantification. TCRdb fed the PCR reads into MiXCR, producing one record per CDR3 protein. Of some 580,000 distinct CDR3 sequences listed, 25% were seen once; the top ten hold 0.6% to 0.9%. The sample consisted of naive CD8+ T cells from blood, with Jurkat cell RNA spiked in. The subset here: FACS-sorted CD8+CD4-CCR7+CD45RA+ naive T cells. The origin of the receptors is a human donor in good health. Some libraries in this study had Jurkat cell RNA spiked in.

This clonotype was picked up many times. The V and J genes are TRBV30 and TRBJ2-7, with unresolved D. V lost 0 bases to trimming and J lost 5 bases, with 5 bases between them. The CDR3 contains 11 residues. The germline V gene encodes CDR1 GTSNPN and CDR2 SVGIG (reference sequence). CDR3 DNA: TGTGCCTGGAGTGTAACCCACGAGCAGTACTTC. Encoded protein: CAWSVTHEQYF.

J is TRBJ2-3 and V is TRBV24-1, with 7 bases identical to TRBD1. The CDR3 spans 15 residues. Trimming at V came to 4 bases and at J to 5 bases, leaving 8 bases not matched to a gene. The germline CDR1 and CDR2 sequences are KGHDR and SFDVKD. CDR3: CATSDATTGRDTQYF. The CDR3 coding sequence is TGTGCCACCAGTGACGCAACGACAGGGAGAGATACGCAGTATTTT.

Regarding this clonotype: A much larger clone sits a single nucleotide away, making a read error possible. The CDR3 DNA follows: TGCAGTGCTATTACTAGCGGCAATACTCAAGACATTCAGTACTTC. Encoded protein: CSAITSGNTQDIQYF. The chain uses TRBV20-1 and TRBJ2-4, with TRBD2 identical over 8 bases. The CDR3 length is 15 residues. V lost 4 bases, J lost 8 bases, and 13 bases stayed unmatched. Germline values: CDR1 DFQATT, CDR2 SNEGSKA (reference sequence).

In this sample, this clonotype turned up many times. The chain's CDR3 is CASSPWTVKAKNIQYF. The CDR3 region has the DNA TGCGCCAGCAGCCCTTGGACAGTGAAAGCCAAAAACATTCAGTACTTC. The genes are TRBV4-1 and TRBJ2-4, with TRBD1 as a possible D gene (6 bases). The CDR3 contains 16 residues. Looked up from germline, CDR1 is MGHRA and CDR2 is YSYEKL. V was cut by 4 bases and J by 0 bases, with 13 bases left in between.

Comments on this clonotype: Here the CDR3 omits its conserved ending phenylalanine or tryptophan, so a read error is the likely source. The chain employs TRBV3-1 and TRBJ2-1, with D perhaps being TRBD1 or TRBD2 (6 bases each). Germline CDR1 is LGHDT and CDR2 is YNNKEL (reference sequence). The length of the CDR3 is 16 residues. V was shortened by 3 bases and J by 5 bases, with 17 bases between the two germline ends. CDR3 loop: CASSHTGAGTNNEQFI. CDR3 bases: TGTGCCAGCAGCCACACGGGGGCGGGCACTAACAATGAGCAGTTCATC.

This clonotype came up many times. The CDR3 DNA follows: TGCAGCGGAGGGGACTCGTCCTACGAGCAGTACTTC. Protein: CSGGDSSYEQYF. The chain recombines TRBV29-1 with TRBJ2-7, with D possibly TRBD2 on 6 matching bases. This CDR3 is built from 12 residues. The V end lost 7 bases, the J end lost 1 base, and 11 bases lay between the germline ends. Germline loops: CDR1 SQVTM, CDR2 ANQGSEA.

The chain links TRBV10-3 to TRBJ1-1, with D possibly TRBD1 on 5 matching bases. This CDR3 has 15 residues. The germline CDR1 and CDR2 sequences are ENHRY and SYGVKD. Trimming took off 0 bases at V and 8 bases at J, with 16 bases between the two ends. CDR3 region: CAISESEFRRAEAFF. DNA for the CDR3: TGTGCCATCAGTGAGTCAGAATTTCGCAGGGCAGAAGCTTTCTTT.

As regards this clonotype: This may stem from a read error, because a much larger clone lies one nucleotide away. The CDR3 end shows no conserved phenylalanine or tryptophan, and so a read error is likely. V is TRBV12-3 or TRBV12-4 and J is TRBJ2-1, with 10 nucleotides matching TRBD1. This CDR3 is 15 amino acids long. The J segment lost 3 bases and the V segment lost 5 bases, leaving 4 bases of the junction unmatched. CDR3 in DNA: TGTGCCAGCAGTCCGACAGGGGGCGTCTACAATGAGCAGTTCCTC. It yields the protein CASSPTGGVYNEQFL.

This clonotype came up many times. The V call is TRBV20-1, the J call TRBJ2-5, with D perhaps TRBD2 (6 bases). CDR1 and CDR2 (germline): DFQATT, SNEGSKA (reference sequence). V lost 6 bases and J lost 2, with 7 bases in between. The CDR3 runs 11 residues. CDR3 DNA: TGCAGTGCGGCGGGACAAGAGACCCAGTACTTC. Its translation is CSAAGQETQYF.

Notes on this clonotype: A much larger clone differs from this one at a single base, so this may be a read error. The chain uses TRBV29-1 and TRBJ1-1, with D possibly matching TRBD1 (6 bases). Looked up from germline, CDR1 is SQVTM and CDR2 is ANQGSEA. CDR3 length equals 12 residues. CDR3 sequence (DNA): TGCGGCGCCCTCGCCAGGGGAGCTGAAGCTTTCTTT. This codes for CGALARGAEAFF.

V usage is TRBV19 and J usage is TRBJ2-5; D possibly uses TRBD1 or TRBD2 (5 bases each). V was clipped by 5 bases and J by 2 bases, with 21 bases between them. This CDR3 has 17 residues. The germline V gene has CDR1 LNHDA and CDR2 SQIVND (reference sequence). CDR3 nucleotides: TGTGCCAGTAGTTTAAATGGGGACCTGACATTTCAAGAGACCCAGTACTTC. This sequence encodes CASSLNGDLTFQETQYF.

This clonotype was recorded a few times. The V gene is TRBV6-2 or TRBV6-3, the J gene TRBJ2-7; a possible D gene is TRBD2 (6 bases). This CDR3 is built from 14 residues. The germline V and J ends were trimmed by 6 bases and 4 bases, with 16 bases remaining between them. CDR1 MNHEY and CDR2 SVGEGT come from the germline V gene. The CDR3 region has the DNA TGTGCCAGCAGCCCCGGGACTCAACCATACGAGCAGTACTTC. Translated, it gives CASSPGTQPYEQYF.

The sample holds a few counts of this clonotype. The rearrangement links TRBV19 to TRBJ1-1; D call uncertain. Germline V gene sequence: CDR1 LNHDA, CDR2 SQIVND (reference sequence). This CDR3 is built from 12 residues. V lost 3 bases, J lost 6 bases, and 8 bases lay in between. CDR3 sequence (DNA): TGTGCCAGTAGTATGGGCGATCCTGAAGCTTTCTTT. Translation: CASSMGDPEAFF. Full variable domain (missing parts from reference TRBV19 and TRBJ1-1): DGGITQSPKYLFRKEGQNVTLSCEQNLNHDAMYWYRQDPGQGLRLIYYSQIVNDFQKGDIAEGYSVSREKKESFPLTVTSAQKNPTAFYLCASSMGDPEAFFGQGTRLTVV.

The sample holds many counts of this clonotype. This sequence joins TRBV7-9 and TRBJ2-5; maybe TRBD1 (6 bases). V dropped 5 bases and J dropped 4 bases, with 17 bases sitting between them. CDR3 size: 15 residues. In germline, CDR1 is SEHNR, CDR2 FQNEAQ (reference sequence). CDR3 nucleotides: TGTGCCAGCAGCGTAATCGGTCAGGGGTCAGAGACCCAGTACTTC. Its translation is CASSVIGQGSETQYF. Full variable domain (missing parts from reference TRBV7-9 and TRBJ2-5): DTGVSQNPRHKITKRGQNVTFRCDPISEHNRLYWYRQTLGQGPEFLTYFQNEAQLEKSRLLSDRFSAERPKGSFSTLEIQRTEQGDSAMYLCASSVIGQGSETQYFGPGTRLLVL.

With regard to this clonotype: Possible read error: a much larger clone is one base away. This sequence joins TRBV11-2 and TRBJ2-1; the match to TRBD1 covers 7 bases. The CDR3 length is 16 residues. Germline CDR1 SGHAT, CDR2 FQNNGV. The CDR3 region is CASSSVGQTLYNEQSF. The DNA of the CDR3 is TGTGCCAGCAGCTCTGTGGGACAGACCCTATACAATGAGCAGTCCTTC.

This clonotype was observed many times. The chain is built from TRBV3-1 and TRBJ2-3; perhaps D is TRBD1 or TRBD2 (5 bases each). Germline lookup yields CDR1 LGHDT and CDR2 YNNKEL (reference sequence). The CDR3 is 18 residues long. Trimming took 2 bases from V and 3 from J, leaving 21 bases between them. CDR3 nucleotide sequence: TGTGCCAGCAGCCAATCCTTCCCCCAGGGCCCGGGGACAGATACGCAGTATTTT. This codes for CASSQSFPQGPGTDTQYF.

This clonotype was seen ten or more times. The rearrangement joins TRBV12-3 or TRBV12-4 to TRBJ1-5; D remains ambiguous. Deletions cut 1 base from V and 7 bases from J, with 14 bases between. The CDR3 contains 15 residues. The DNA for the CDR3 is TGTGCCAGCAGTTTAGTGGTGGAGGCCGGACAGCCCCAGCATTTT. Residues: CASSLVVEAGQPQHF.